A single sample gave rise to the 10 T cell receptor beta chains below, sequenced in a study of beta chain features in type 1 diabetes (dated by TCRdb to 2016 to 2019). On the study overall, not on this receptor specifically: Type 1 diabetes patients showed a moderate but significant shortening of TCRB CDR3 length in all four CD4+ subsets.

Library method: the immunoSEQ multiplex PCR assay. The entire isolated RNA was reverse transcribed using the High Capacity cDNA Reverse Transcription Kit, and thus expressed TCRB transcripts were sequenced. Sourced from immuneACCESS, this table was stored by TCRdb with only in-frame sequences that have V and J called. A share of the clones is absent; for the studies checked, an unresolved V gene accounts for under half, and the remainder has no known explanation. Recorded for this sample are about 160,000 clones; about 8.3% of them occurred a single time. Together, the top ten hold 0.45% to 0.6% of the sample. These receptors' antigens are unknown. Sequencing was carried out using central memory CD4+ T cells from blood. The origin of the receptors is a woman aged 18-29 years with type 1 diabetes.

The chain links TRBV4-2 to TRBJ2-1, with D maybe TRBD1 (6 bases). Trimming cost V 3 bases and J 0 bases, with 12 bases left between them. This CDR3 is built from 16 residues. CDR1 LGHNA and CDR2 YNFKEQ come from the germline V gene. CDR3: CASSHTGWDSYNEQFF. The CDR3 DNA follows: TGTGCCAGCAGCCATACAGGGTGGGACTCCTACAATGAGCAGTTCTTC.

This clone was counted between two and nine times. The chain uses TRBV7-2 and TRBJ1-2; D is undetermined. Germline V gives CDR1 SGHTA, CDR2 FQGNSA. The CDR3 is 14 amino acids. Trimming took 1 base from V and 4 from J, leaving 10 bases between them. CDR3 region: CASSLDPSSYGYTF. CDR3 nucleotides: TGTGCCAGCAGCTTAGACCCCAGTTCCTATGGCTACACCTTC.

This clone was detected a few times. The chain carries TRBV4-3 and TRBJ2-7; D is unresolved. The CDR3 is made up of 14 amino acids. Trimming took off 1 base at V and 4 bases at J, with 11 bases between the two ends. CDR1 is LGHNA and CDR2 is YSLEER in the germline V gene. CDR3: CASSQGGGIYEQYF. CDR3 nucleotides: TGCGCCAGCAGCCAAGGTGGCGGTATTTACGAGCAGTACTTC.

This chain connects TRBV5-6 to TRBJ1-1; unclear D gene. Looked up from germline, CDR1 is SGHDT and CDR2 is YYEEEE. The CDR3 is 13 amino acids. Trimming shortened V by 2 bases and J by 10 bases, and 15 bases separated the two germline ends. DNA for the CDR3: TGTGCCAGCAGCTTATATCGCCAGGTTGTAGCTTTCTTT. It codes for CASSLYRQVVAFF.

This clone has just a few counts. The genes are TRBV30 and TRBJ1-1, with D unresolved. This CDR3 is built from 13 residues. Germline V lookup: CDR1 GTSNPN, CDR2 SVGIG (reference sequence). The ends were cut back, 6 bases at V and 2 bases at J, with 13 bases in the middle. This CDR3 is CACRAYSNTEAFF. CDR3 sequence (DNA): TGTGCCTGCCGAGCCTACAGCAACACTGAAGCTTTCTTT.

This clone was seen more than once but under ten times. The gene calls are TRBV7-2 and TRBJ1-4, with D possibly matching TRBD1 (6 bases). V lost 5 bases and J lost 0, with 13 bases in between. The CDR3 loop spans 16 amino acids. The V gene's germline CDR1 is SGHTA and CDR2 FQGNSA. Here the CDR3 reads CASSQQGFATNEKLFF. CDR3 DNA: TGTGCCAGCAGCCAACAGGGCTTTGCAACTAATGAAAAACTGTTTTTT.

This clone has only a few counts. The J gene is TRBJ2-3, the V gene TRBV10-3; maybe TRBD2 (6 bases). CDR1 is ENHRY, CDR2 SYGVKD, per germline. The CDR3 has 13 residues. CDR3 loop: CANGEASTDTQYF. CDR3 bases: TGTGCTAATGGGGAGGCTAGCACAGATACGCAGTATTTT.

The chain has TRBV9 and TRBJ2-3; unclear D gene. CDR1 and CDR2 from the germline V gene are SGDLS and YYNGEE. The ends were cut back, 4 bases at V and 1 base at J, with 13 bases in the middle. This CDR3 is built from 15 residues. The CDR3 coding sequence is TGTGCCAGCAGCTCCCGACAAGTAGGCACAGATACGCAGTATTTT. Translating gives CASSSRQVGTDTQYF. Based on the CDR3 plus reference TRBV9 and TRBJ2-3, the full variable domain is DSGVTQTPKHLITATGQRVTLRCSPRSGDLSVYWYQQSLDQGLQFLIQYYNGEERAKGNILERFSAQQFPDLHSELNLSSLELGDSALYFCASSSRQVGTDTQYFGPGTRLTVL.

The table lists this clone with a few counts. The chain carries TRBV4-2 and TRBJ1-2; 7 bases are shared with TRBD1. V lost 0 bases, J lost 8 bases, and 9 bases stayed unmatched. The CDR3 length is 15 residues. Per the germline V gene, CDR1 is LGHNA and CDR2 is YNFKEQ. CDR3 DNA sequence: TGTGCCAGCAGCCAAGAGAGGGACAGCGGAAGGGGCTACACCTTC. It specifies CASSQERDSGRGYTF.

This clone has just a few counts. The chain has TRBV18 and TRBJ1-5; 8 nucleotides line up with TRBD1. Germline V gives CDR1 KGHSH, CDR2 LQKENI. Losses at the gene ends were 3 bases for V and 5 bases for J; bases not matched to a gene: 6. The CDR3 is made up of 15 amino acids. CDR3 in DNA: TGTGCCAGCTCACCGCAACAGGGGGATCATCAGCCCCAGCATTTT. Its translation is CASSPQQGDHQPQHF.